This TCR beta chain was identified during a study of long-term antiretroviral therapy in people with HIV. There was at least one pre-ART PBMC sample for each donor, plus at least two post-ART PBMC samples. Specimens carried about 0.85-10 million cryopreserved PBMC before DNA extraction. A v3.0 immunoSEQ assay was performed at survey level. The protocol was immunoSEQ multiplex PCR, while the TCRdb copy is restricted to in-frame clones and leaves out a portion. The sample includes tens of thousands of clones, 94% of them seen just once. Comment on this clone: Its antigen is undetermined.

Overall study findings and caveats: HIV repertoires showed narrower CDR3 length ranges than controls. No data on ART adherence, viral resistance or therapy changes.

Specimen: unsorted PBMCs, collected 9 to 9.5 years after starting antiretroviral therapy. The sequence derives from a man aged 30 to 39 with HIV.

The CDR3 nucleotides read TGTGCCAGCAGCTTGGGGACAGGGGGCTACGAGCAGTACTTC. Encoded protein: CASSLGTGGYEQYF. V and J are TRBV5-4 and TRBJ2-7; TRBD1 agrees at 10 bases. Trimming took 0 bases from V and 3 from J; bases not matched to a gene: 0. The CDR3 covers 14 residues. The germline V gene encodes CDR1 SGHNT and CDR2 YYREEE (reference sequence). Full variable domain (missing parts from reference TRBV5-4 and TRBJ2-7): ETGVTQSPTHLIKTRGQQVTLRCSSQSGHNTVSWYQQALGQGPQFIFQYYREEENGRGNFPPRFSGLQFPNYSSELNVNALELDDSALYLCASSLGTGGYEQYFGPGTRLTVT.